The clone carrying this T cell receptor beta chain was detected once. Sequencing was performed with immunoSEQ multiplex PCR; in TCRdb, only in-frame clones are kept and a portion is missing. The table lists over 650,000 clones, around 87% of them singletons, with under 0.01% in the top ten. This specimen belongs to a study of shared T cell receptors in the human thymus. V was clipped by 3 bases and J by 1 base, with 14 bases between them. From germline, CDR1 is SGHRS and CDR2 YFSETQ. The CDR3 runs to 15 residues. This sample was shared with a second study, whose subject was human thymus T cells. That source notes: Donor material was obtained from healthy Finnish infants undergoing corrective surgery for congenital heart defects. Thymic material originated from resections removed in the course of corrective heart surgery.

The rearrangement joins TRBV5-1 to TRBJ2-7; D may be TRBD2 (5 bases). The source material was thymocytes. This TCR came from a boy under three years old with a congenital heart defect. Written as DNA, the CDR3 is TGCGCCAGCAGCTCTCCCCGGCCGGGATCCTACGAGCAGTACTTC. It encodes CASSSPRPGSYEQYF.